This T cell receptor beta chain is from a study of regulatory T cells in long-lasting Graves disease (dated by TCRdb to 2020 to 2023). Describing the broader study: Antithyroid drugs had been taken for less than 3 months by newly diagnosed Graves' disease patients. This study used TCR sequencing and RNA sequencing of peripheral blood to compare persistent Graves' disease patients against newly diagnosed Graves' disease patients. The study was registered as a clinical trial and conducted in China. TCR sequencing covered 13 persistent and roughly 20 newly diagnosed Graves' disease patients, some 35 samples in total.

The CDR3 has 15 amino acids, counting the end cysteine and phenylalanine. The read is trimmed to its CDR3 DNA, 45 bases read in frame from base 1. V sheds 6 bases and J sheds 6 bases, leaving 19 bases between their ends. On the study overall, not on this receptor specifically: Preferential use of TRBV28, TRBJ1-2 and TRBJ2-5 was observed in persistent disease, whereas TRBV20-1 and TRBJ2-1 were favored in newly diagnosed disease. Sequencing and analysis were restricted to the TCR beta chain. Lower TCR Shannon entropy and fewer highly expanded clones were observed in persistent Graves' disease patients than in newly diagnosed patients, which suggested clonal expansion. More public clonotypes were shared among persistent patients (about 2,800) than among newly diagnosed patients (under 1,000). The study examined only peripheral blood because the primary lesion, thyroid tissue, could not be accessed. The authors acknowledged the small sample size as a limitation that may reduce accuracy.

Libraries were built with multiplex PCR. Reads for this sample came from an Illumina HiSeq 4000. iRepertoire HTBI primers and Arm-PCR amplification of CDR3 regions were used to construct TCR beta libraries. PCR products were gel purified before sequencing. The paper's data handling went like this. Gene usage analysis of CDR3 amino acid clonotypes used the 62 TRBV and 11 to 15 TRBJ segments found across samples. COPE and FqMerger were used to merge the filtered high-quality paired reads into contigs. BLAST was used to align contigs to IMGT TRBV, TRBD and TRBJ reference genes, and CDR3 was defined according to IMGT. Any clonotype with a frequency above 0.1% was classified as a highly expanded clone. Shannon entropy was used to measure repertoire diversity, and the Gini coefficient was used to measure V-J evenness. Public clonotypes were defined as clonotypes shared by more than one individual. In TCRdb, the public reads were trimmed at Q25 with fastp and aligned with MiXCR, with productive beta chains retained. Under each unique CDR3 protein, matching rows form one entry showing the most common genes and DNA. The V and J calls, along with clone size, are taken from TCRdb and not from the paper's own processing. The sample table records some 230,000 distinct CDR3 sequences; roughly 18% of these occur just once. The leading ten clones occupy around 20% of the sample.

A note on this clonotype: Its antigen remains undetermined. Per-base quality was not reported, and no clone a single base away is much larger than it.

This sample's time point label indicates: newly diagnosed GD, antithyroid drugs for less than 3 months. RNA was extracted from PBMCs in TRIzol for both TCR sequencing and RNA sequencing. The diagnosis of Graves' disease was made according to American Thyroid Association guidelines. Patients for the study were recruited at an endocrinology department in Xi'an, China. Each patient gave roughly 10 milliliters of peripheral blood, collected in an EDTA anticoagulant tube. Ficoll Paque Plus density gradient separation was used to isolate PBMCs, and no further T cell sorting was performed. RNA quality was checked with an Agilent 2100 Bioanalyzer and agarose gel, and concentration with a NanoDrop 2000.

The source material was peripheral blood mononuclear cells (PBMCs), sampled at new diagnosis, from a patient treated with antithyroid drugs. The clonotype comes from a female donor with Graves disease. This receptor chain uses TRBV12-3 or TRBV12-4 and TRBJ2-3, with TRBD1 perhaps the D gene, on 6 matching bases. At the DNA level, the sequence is TGTGCCAGCAGGCGCCCGGACAGCGAGGAGGATACGCAGTATTTT. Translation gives CASRRPDSEEDTQYF.